These T cell receptor beta chains were read from a single sample in a study of T cells in Graves' hyperthyroidism and ophthalmopathy. Each CDR3 protein gets one entry after TCRdb re-called the multiplex PCR reads with MiXCR. This table holds 540,000 or so distinct CDR3 sequences, around 46% found once. The sequenced sample was peripheral blood or thyroid tissue (not recorded which). These receptors were obtained from an adult woman with Graves' disease, either hyperthyroidism or ophthalmopathy (not recorded which). CDR3s include the opening cysteine and the closing phenylalanine or tryptophan. A D gene is named only where the DNA matches it firmly. The size entry is marked missing in some rows and otherwise reads once, few, many or a size class.

v_call: TRBV20-1
d_call: TRBD2
clone_size: .
j_call: TRBJ2-1
cdr3_aa: CSARDGLAEDNEQFF
cdr3_nt: TGCAGTGCTAGAGACGGACTAGCAGAGGACAATGAGCAGTTCTTC

v_call: TRBV7-2
d_call: TRBD2
clone_size: many
j_call: TRBJ2-7
cdr3_aa: CASSSSPGGTSDF
cdr3_nt: TGTGCCAGCAGCTCCTCCCCCGGGGGGACCTCGGACTTC

v_call: TRBV6-5
d_call: .
clone_size: many
j_call: TRBJ1-1
cdr3_aa: CASSYGGLITEAFF
cdr3_nt: TGTGCCAGCAGTTACGGCGGGTTAATCACTGAAGCTTTCTTT

v_call: TRBV20-1
d_call: TRBD1
clone_size: .
j_call: TRBJ2-7
cdr3_aa: CSASRGEQYF
cdr3_nt: TGCAGTGCTAGCAGGGGGGAGCAGTACTTC

v_call: TRBV5-1
d_call: .
clone_size: .
j_call: TRBJ2-3
cdr3_aa: CASSLRTDTQYF
cdr3_nt: TGCGCCAGCAGCCTGAGGACGGATACGCAGTATTTT

v_call: TRBV5-1
d_call: .
clone_size: many
j_call: TRBJ1-2
cdr3_aa: CASRDPGDYGYTF
cdr3_nt: TGCGCCAGCCGGGACCCGGGGGACTATGGCTACACCTTC

v_call: TRBV7-8
d_call: .
clone_size: .
j_call: TRBJ1-3
cdr3_aa: CASSVLDRSGNTIYF
cdr3_nt: TGTGCCAGCAGCGTTCTGGATAGATCTGGAAACACCATATATTTT

v_call: TRBV5-1
d_call: .
clone_size: many
j_call: TRBJ1-3
cdr3_aa: CASSARSGSGNTIYF
cdr3_nt: TGCGCCAGCAGCGCCCGGTCGGGCTCTGGAAACACCATATATTTT

v_call: TRBV11-3
d_call: TRBD1
clone_size: many
j_call: TRBJ2-7
cdr3_aa: CASSRGTGGVYEQYF
cdr3_nt: TGTGCCAGCAGCCGAGGGACAGGGGGAGTCTACGAGCAGTACTTC

v_call: TRBV12-3/TRBV12-4
d_call: .
clone_size: many
j_call: TRBJ1-5
cdr3_aa: CASSFYMQGNQPQHF
cdr3_nt: TGTGCCAGCAGTTTTTACATGCAGGGCAATCAGCCCCAGCATTTT

v_call: TRBV10-3
d_call: .
clone_size: .
j_call: TRBJ2-7
cdr3_aa: CAISAAPLAKSSYEQYF
cdr3_nt: TGTGCCATCAGTGCCGCTCCCCTAGCGAAAAGCTCCTACGAGCAGTACTTC

v_call: TRBV7-7
d_call: .
clone_size: many
j_call: TRBJ1-1
cdr3_aa: CASSPPGLRTQVAEAFF
cdr3_nt: TGTGCTAGCAGTCCTCCGGGCCTCCGCACCCAGGTCGCTGAAGCTTTCTTT

v_call: TRBV9
d_call: .
clone_size: .
j_call: TRBJ2-7
cdr3_aa: CASSLPRDPRGTEQYF
cdr3_nt: TGTGCCAGCAGCCTCCCAAGGGATCCTCGGGGTACTGAGCAGTACTTC

v_call: TRBV9
d_call: .
clone_size: many
j_call: TRBJ1-6
cdr3_aa: CASSVAPGSSYNSPLHF
cdr3_nt: TGTGCCAGCAGCGTAGCTCCGGGAAGCTCCTATAATTCACCCCTCCACTTT

v_call: TRBV6-6
d_call: .
clone_size: many
j_call: TRBJ2-5
cdr3_aa: CASSYGQGLETQYF
cdr3_nt: TGTGCCAGCAGTTACGGGCAGGGCTTGGAGACCCAGTACTTC

v_call: TRBV5-1
d_call: .
clone_size: many
j_call: TRBJ1-1
cdr3_aa: CASSLVRGGREAFF
cdr3_nt: TGCGCCAGCAGCTTGGTCAGGGGCGGGCGAGAAGCTTTCTTT

v_call: TRBV9
d_call: TRBD1
clone_size: many
j_call: TRBJ2-7
cdr3_aa: CASSVEGQGTYEQYF
cdr3_nt: TGTGCCAGCAGCGTAGAGGGACAGGGGACCTACGAGCAGTACTTC

v_call: TRBV25-1
d_call: .
clone_size: many
j_call: TRBJ1-2
cdr3_aa: CASSESGPYGYTF
cdr3_nt: TGTGCCAGCAGTGAATCCGGCCCCTATGGCTACACCTTC

v_call: TRBV2
d_call: TRBD1
clone_size: few
j_call: TRBJ2-2
cdr3_aa: CASSEVAGGPGELFF
cdr3_nt: TGTGCCAGCAGTGAAGTGGCAGGGGGTCCCGGGGAGCTGTTTTTT

v_call: TRBV10-2
d_call: .
clone_size: few
j_call: TRBJ1-1
cdr3_aa: CASSERYPGTEAFF
cdr3_nt: TGCGCCAGCAGTGAGAGGTACCCCGGTACTGAAGCTTTCTTT

v_call: TRBV29-1
d_call: .
clone_size: .
j_call: TRBJ1-2
cdr3_aa: CSVESGRGSGYTF
cdr3_nt: TGCAGCGTTGAGTCGGGCAGGGGTTCTGGCTACACCTTC

v_call: TRBV14
d_call: .
clone_size: .
j_call: TRBJ1-2
cdr3_aa: CASSLRLAGHILSGYTF
cdr3_nt: TGTGCCAGCAGCTTGCGACTAGCGGGACATATCTTGAGCGGCTACACCTTC

v_call: TRBV7-6
d_call: TRBD1
clone_size: many
j_call: TRBJ1-1
cdr3_aa: CASSLGRGHTEAFF
cdr3_nt: TGTGCCAGCAGCTTAGGCAGGGGGCATACTGAAGCTTTCTTT

v_call: TRBV20-1
d_call: .
clone_size: .
j_call: TRBJ2-5
cdr3_aa: CSATGGVETQYF
cdr3_nt: TGCAGTGCTACTGGAGGGGTAGAGACCCAGTACTTC

v_call: TRBV14
d_call: .
clone_size: .
j_call: TRBJ1-6
cdr3_aa: CASSPEAGLNSPLHF
cdr3_nt: TGTGCCAGCAGCCCCGAGGCGGGACTAAATTCACCCCTCCACTTT

v_call: TRBV28
d_call: TRBD1
clone_size: many
j_call: TRBJ1-5
cdr3_aa: CASSSATGNGWAQHF
cdr3_nt: TGTGCCAGCAGTTCCGCGACAGGGAACGGCTGGGCCCAGCATTTT

v_call: TRBV7-3
d_call: .
clone_size: .
j_call: TRBJ2-5
cdr3_aa: CASSLTGTYQETQYF
cdr3_nt: TGTGCCAGCAGCTTAACCGGGACATACCAAGAGACCCAGTACTTC

v_call: TRBV12-3/TRBV12-4
d_call: .
clone_size: .
j_call: TRBJ1-1
cdr3_aa: CASIKNTEAFF
cdr3_nt: TGTGCCAGCATTAAGAACACTGAAGCTTTCTTT

v_call: TRBV5-1
d_call: TRBD2
clone_size: many
j_call: TRBJ2-5
cdr3_aa: CASSFQGGPQETQYF
cdr3_nt: TGCGCCAGCAGCTTTCAGGGAGGGCCTCAAGAGACCCAGTACTTC

v_call: TRBV20-1
d_call: .
clone_size: .
j_call: TRBJ1-5
cdr3_aa: CSAQYQETQHF
cdr3_nt: TGCAGTGCCCAGTACCAAGAGACCCAGCATTTT

v_call: TRBV5-8
d_call: TRBD2
clone_size: many
j_call: TRBJ2-1
cdr3_aa: CASSTKGLAQAYNEQFF
cdr3_nt: TGTGCCAGCAGCACCAAGGGACTAGCGCAAGCCTACAATGAGCAGTTCTTC

v_call: TRBV7-6
d_call: .
clone_size: .
j_call: TRBJ1-6
cdr3_aa: CASSSPRPRLSPLHF
cdr3_nt: TGTGCCAGCAGTTCCCCCAGGCCCAGACTTTCACCCCTCCACTTT